This T cell receptor (beta chain) appears in the sequencing data of a study of response to subunit inactivated influenza vaccine (dated by TCRdb to about 2018). For the study in its entirety: Deep quantitative T cell receptor repertoire profiling was used in the study to track responses to a trivalent subunit inactivated influenza vaccine. Findings and caveats that apply to the study as a whole: According to the authors, only a limited number of new T cells may be recruited by each seasonal influenza vaccination.

Receptors were amplified or captured by RT-PCR. Sequencing took place on an Illumina HiSeq 2500. TCRdb reran the public reads through fastp at Q25 and MiXCR, keeping productive beta chains. Each entry is one CDR3 protein sequence, shown with its most common DNA and genes. Within this sample are about 500,000 distinct CDR3 sequences, with about 15% of them counted one time only. The ten largest account for over 2.5% of the sample. The trim is 4 bases for V and 2 bases for J, with a gap of 8 bases between the germline ends. The CDR1 and CDR2 encoded by the germline V gene (reference sequence) are DFQATT and SNEGSKA. From its cysteine to its phenylalanine, the CDR3 spans 12 amino acids. Only the CDR3 region is kept as DNA, spanning 36 bases read in frame from base 1. This clonotype was counted a few times. This clone's antigen is unknown. There are no base qualities to consult, and no much larger clone falls within one base.

The V and J segments used are TRBV20-1 and TRBJ1-1; the D gene identity is not certain. This TCR was sampled from a man between 50 and 75 years old who received an inactivated influenza vaccine. Donor details come from another sample of the same person, matched by shared clones. Sequencing used CD4+ T cells sorted from PBMCs, obtained roughly 24 months after vaccination. CDR3 loop: CSAIGPNTEAFF. In nucleotides, the sequence is TGCAGTGCTATTGGACCCAACACTGAAGCTTTCTTT.